This T cell receptor (beta chain) was retrieved from a study of blood T cell repertoires in COVID-19. Study-wide context: Samples of COVID-19 (acute and convalescent) were obtained from the United States, Italy and Spain.

The CDR3 length is 17 residues. The germline gives CDR1 SGHAT, CDR2 FQNNGV. V trimming: 4 bases; J trimming: 5 bases; junction bases outside the gene matches: 12. The data were produced by immunoSEQ multiplex PCR, yet TCRdb's version contains in-frame clones alone and is incomplete. The table lists some 120,000 clones, more than 70% of them singletons. This receptor was identified in a woman aged 55-69 years with acute or convalescent COVID-19. V and J are TRBV11-2 and TRBJ1-1; 11 nucleotides line up with TRBD1. Sequenced: peripheral blood. This CDR3 is CASSYTGQGATRTEAFF. In DNA form, the CDR3 reads TGTGCCAGCAGCTACACCGGACAGGGGGCTACGCGAACTGAAGCTTTCTTT.